This T cell receptor beta chain derives from a study of OX40 agonist ivuxolimab in advanced cancers. Sequencing used immunoSEQ multiplex PCR; TCRdb keeps in-frame clones, though not all of them. Of about 110,000 clones in the sample, approximately 90% are singletons; the top ten hold 0.48%. This CDR3 region has 15 residues. In germline, CDR1 is SGHTA, CDR2 FQGNSA. Trimming shortened V by 1 base and J by 1 base, and 10 bases separated the two germline ends. Sequences were derived from CD4+ or CD8+ T cells sorted from blood, sampled in a trial of the OX40 agonist ivuxolimab. The rearrangement joins TRBV7-2 to TRBJ2-5; D is ambiguous. This TCR was recovered from an adult with an advanced solid tumor such as melanoma, head and neck, liver or kidney cancer. The CDR3 region has the DNA TGTGCCAGCAGCTTAGGGGTGAGGTTCCAAGAGACCCAGTACTTC. Protein sequence: CASSLGVRFQETQYF.